This T cell receptor beta chain stems from a study of PD-L1 blockade in urothelial cancer. Study details: The median T cell count in blood samples was approximately 140,000.

V was trimmed by 5 bases and J by 1 base, leaving 12 bases between them. Germline CDR1 reads MNHNY; CDR2 reads SVGAGI (reference sequence). This CDR3 has 15 residues. The assay was immunoSEQ multiplex PCR, and TCRdb's table has in-frame clones only and misses some. The sample consists of roughly 28,000 clones, around four fifths of them appearing once. Described time point: peripheral blood 6 weeks after treatment start. Here the sequenced sample was PBMCs, taken around atezolizumab (anti-PD-L1) treatment. The sequence was collected from a man aged 70 or older with urothelial cancer. The chain links TRBV6-6 to TRBJ1-3; D gene unclear. The CDR3 reads CASSGHSSSGNTIYF. The CDR3 DNA reads as TGTGCCAGCAGTGGTCACAGTTCTTCTGGAAACACCATATATTTT.